This section outlines one TCR beta chain sequence together with its context. The antigen is unknown. The entry originates in a study of blood T cells in healthy people across ages. Study-level points and caveats: Unsorted PBMC material precluded a definitive naive versus antigen-experienced comparison. Age brought a roughly linear fall in TCR beta diversity measured per million T cells.

Isolating PBMCs gave at least 6.5 million of these cells per sample. Then a second PCR, running about 7 to 11 cycles, was carried out with a sample-barcoded 5' primer and a J-beta primer mix. Each cDNA molecule carried a tag from a template-switch adaptor that contained 12 random nucleotides. TCRdb re-called the 5' RACE reads through MiXCR, storing one row per CDR3 protein. The sample holds about 650,000 distinct CDR3 sequences, 45% to 60% seen once. The sequence was collected from an elderly woman in good health. The specimen sequenced was blood.

The CDR3 coding sequence is TGTGCCAGCAGTGGGACAGGGGAGGTCAATGAGCAGTACTTC. Protein product: CASSGTGEVNEQYF. This chain connects TRBV25-1 to TRBJ2-5, with TRBD1 matching over 9 bases. CDR3 length: 14 residues. Germline V gives CDR1 MGHDK, CDR2 SYGVNS. J gave up 11 bases and V 4 bases, and 11 bases lay outside the gene matches. Supplemented by reference TRBV25-1 and TRBJ2-5, the full variable domain reads EADIYQTPRYLVIGTGKKITLECSQTMGHDKMYWYQQDPGMELHLIHYSYGVNSTEKGDLSSESTVSRIRTEHFPLTLESARPSHTSQYLCASSGTGEVNEQYFGPGTRLLVL.